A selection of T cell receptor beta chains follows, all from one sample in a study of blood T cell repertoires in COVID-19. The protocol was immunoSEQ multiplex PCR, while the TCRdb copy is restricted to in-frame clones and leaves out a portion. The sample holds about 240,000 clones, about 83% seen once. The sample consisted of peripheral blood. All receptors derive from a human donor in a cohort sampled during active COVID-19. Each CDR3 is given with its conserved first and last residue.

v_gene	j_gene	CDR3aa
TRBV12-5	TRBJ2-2	CASAPGLAGDHTGELFF
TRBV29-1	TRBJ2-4	CSVEAGGAGIQYF
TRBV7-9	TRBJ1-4	CASSLRGTGDEKLFF
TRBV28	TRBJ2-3	CASTPRRGAAPGTDTQYF
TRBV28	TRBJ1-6	CASSSGTWMGTLHF
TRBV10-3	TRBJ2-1	CAISESGGFYNEQFF
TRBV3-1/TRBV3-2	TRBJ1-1	CASSRIGVNTEAFF
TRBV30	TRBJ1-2	CAWSVPSYRRTNYGYTF
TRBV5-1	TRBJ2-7	CASSPTASRYINEQYF
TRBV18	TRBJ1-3	CASAEGPGIGNTIYF
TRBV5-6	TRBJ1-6	CASSLQIRSPLHF
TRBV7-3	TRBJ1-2	CASSPDGTGNGYTF
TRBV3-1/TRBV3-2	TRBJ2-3	CASSQESGYYTQYF
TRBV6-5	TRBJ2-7	CASSSDRKTYEQYF